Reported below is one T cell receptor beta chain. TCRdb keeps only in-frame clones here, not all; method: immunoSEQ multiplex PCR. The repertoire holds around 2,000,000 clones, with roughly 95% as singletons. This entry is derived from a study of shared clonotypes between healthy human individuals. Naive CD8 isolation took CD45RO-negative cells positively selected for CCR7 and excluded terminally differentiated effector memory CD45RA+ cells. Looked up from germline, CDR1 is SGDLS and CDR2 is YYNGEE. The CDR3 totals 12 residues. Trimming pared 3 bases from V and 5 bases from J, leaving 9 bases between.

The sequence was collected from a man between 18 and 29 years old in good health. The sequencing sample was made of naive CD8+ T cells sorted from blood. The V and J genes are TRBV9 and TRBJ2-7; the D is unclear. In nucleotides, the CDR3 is TGTGCCAGCAGCGATTCAGGTAACGAGCAGTACTTC. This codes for CASSDSGNEQYF. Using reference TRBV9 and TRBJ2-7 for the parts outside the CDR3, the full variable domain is DSGVTQTPKHLITATGQRVTLRCSPRSGDLSVYWYQQSLDQGLQFLIQYYNGEERAKGNILERFSAQQFPDLHSELNLSSLELGDSALYFCASSDSGNEQYFGPGTRLTVT.